The 14 T cell receptor beta chains presented below share a single source sample, sequenced in a study of post-analysis software for immune sequencing data. Findings and limits, study-wide: Patients carried 5 or 6 TRBV segments more frequently than controls did, and TRBV5-6, TRBV5-1 and TRBV20-1 were among them.

For these receptors, no antigen is known. Sequencing libraries made from TCR beta cDNA carried unique molecular identifiers. TCRdb processed the PCR reads anew with MiXCR; each CDR3 protein has one entry. This table holds roughly 400,000 distinct CDR3 sequences, about 39% found once. Material for sequencing was blood. These receptors all come from a girl aged 2 to 9 with multiple sclerosis.

This clonotype appeared many times. The chain carries TRBV7-2 and TRBJ2-7, with D perhaps being TRBD1 or TRBD2 (5 bases each). V was shortened by 7 bases and J by 3 bases, with 19 bases between the two germline ends. Germline V gives CDR1 SGHTA, CDR2 FQGNSA. This CDR3 is 15 amino acids long. For the CDR3, the DNA is TGTGCCAGCACCCCTTACGGGGCGGGCTACTACGAGCAGTACTTC. This gives the protein CASTPYGAGYYEQYF.

This clonotype has more than one count but fewer than ten. This rearrangement joins TRBV6-5 to TRBJ2-7; TRBD2 aligns across 11 bases. CDR1 is MNHEY, CDR2 SVGAGI, per germline. CDR3 length: 16 amino acids. V was pared by 0 bases and J by 4 bases, with 5 bases of the junction left unmatched. The CDR3 loop is CASSYSVASGGYEQYF. The CDR3 nucleotides are TGTGCCAGCAGTTACTCGGTCGCTAGCGGGGGGTACGAGCAGTACTTC.

The chain joins TRBV28 to TRBJ2-7; perhaps TRBD1 as D (5 bases). Trimming took 2 bases from V and 7 from J, leaving 15 bases between them. Germline CDR1 and CDR2: MDHEN and SYDVKM. This CDR3 is 14 amino acids long. The DNA of the CDR3 is TGTGCCAGCAGTTTAGGGGCCGCCAAACGAGAGCAGTACTTC. This gives the protein CASSLGAAKREQYF.

This clonotype was observed a handful of times. This chain connects TRBV24-1 to TRBJ2-5, with 9 bases aligning to TRBD2. V was clipped by 5 bases and J by 5 bases; unmatched bases: 17. Germline V gives CDR1 KGHDR, CDR2 SFDVKD. The CDR3 runs 18 residues. DNA of the CDR3: TGTGCCACCAGTGCCCCCAGGAAGTTGCGGGAGGGCCCCGAGACCCAGTACTTC. This sequence encodes CATSAPRKLREGPETQYF.

The chain links TRBV6-5 to TRBJ2-7; the match to TRBD2 covers 10 bases. V was clipped by 7 bases and J by 3 bases; unmatched bases: 9. This CDR3 is 15 amino acids long. Germline values: CDR1 MNHEY, CDR2 SVGAGI. This chain's CDR3 is CASTNQREGLYEQYF. The DNA for the CDR3 is TGTGCCAGCACCAACCAGCGGGAGGGTCTCTACGAGCAGTACTTC.

The chain links TRBV11-2 to TRBJ2-1, with D tentatively TRBD2 (6 bases). V was trimmed by 10 bases and J by 5 bases, leaving 9 bases between them. This CDR3 comprises 11 residues. CDR1 is SGHAT and CDR2 is FQNNGV in the germline V gene. The CDR3 region has the DNA TGTGCCAATAGCGGCAACAATGAGCAGTTCTTC. Encoded protein: CANSGNNEQFF. The whole variable domain, filled in from reference TRBV11-2 and TRBJ2-1, reads EAGVAQSPRYKIIEKRQSVAFWCNPISGHATLYWYQQILGQGPKLLIQFQNNGVVDDSQLPKDRFSAERLKGVDSTLKIQPAKLEDSAVYLCANSGNNEQFFGPGTRLTVL.

This clonotype was seen only a few times. The V call is TRBV28, the J call TRBJ2-1, with a possible D match to TRBD2 (5 bases). Per germline, CDR1 MDHEN and CDR2 SYDVKM. The CDR3 covers 14 residues. Trimming removed 5 bases at V and 9 bases at J, with 17 bases between. CDR3 protein: CASSPLSRSGEQFF. Written as DNA, the CDR3 is TGTGCCAGCAGTCCCCTCTCAAGGAGCGGTGAGCAGTTCTTC.

This CDR3 is CASSYSTSLTPLEQFF. The CDR3 DNA sequence: TGTGCCAGCAGTTACTCGACAAGTTTAACACCTCTTGAGCAGTTCTTC. The chain recombines TRBV6-5 with TRBJ2-1; D is uncertain. In germline, CDR1 is MNHEY, CDR2 SVGAGI. V was clipped by 0 bases and J by 9 bases, with 18 bases between them. CDR3 size: 16 residues.

The sample holds a few counts of this clonotype. The rearrangement links TRBV21-1 to TRBJ2-3; the table's D gene call, TRBD2, was not cross checked with the DNA. TRBV21-1 is marked as a pseudogene. The CDR3 sequence is 16 residues long. The CDR3 reads CASSLTSSKTPDTQYF. The CDR3 nucleotides are TGTGCCAGCAGCCTGACTAGCTCTAAAACGCCAGATACGCAGTATTTT.

This clonotype turned up a few times. This sequence joins TRBV7-3 and TRBJ2-5; 11 bases are a match to TRBD2. CDR3 size: 18 residues. Germline CDR1 is SGHTA and CDR2 is FQGTGA. J was trimmed by 3 bases and V by 4 bases; bases with no gene match: 13. CDR3 sequence (DNA): TGTGCCAGCAGCTCCCCCTCGACTAGCGGGAACTTAAAAGAGACCCAGTACTTC. This encodes CASSSPSTSGNLKETQYF.

This clonotype has just one count. The V and J genes are TRBV29-1 and TRBJ2-7; D possibly corresponds to TRBD2 (5 bases). The CDR3 has 13 amino acids. Germline values: CDR1 SQVTM, CDR2 ANQGSEA. V was trimmed by 6 bases and J by 4 bases, leaving 16 bases between them. The CDR3 loop reads CSVSGISSYEQYF. The CDR3 DNA is TGCAGCGTCTCCGGGATTAGTTCTTACGAGCAGTACTTC.

This sequence joins TRBV7-2 and TRBJ2-5; possible D gene TRBD1, 5 bases. Germline CDR1 is SGHTA and CDR2 is FQGNSA. V lost 1 base, J lost 2 bases, and 17 bases lay in between. The CDR3 is 17 amino acids. The CDR3 region is CASSLGGGAGLQETQYF. The CDR3 bases are TGTGCCAGCAGCTTAGGGGGTGGGGCAGGCTTACAAGAGACCCAGTACTTC. Together with reference TRBV7-2 and TRBJ2-5, the CDR3 gives the full variable domain: GAGVSQSPSNKVTEKGKDVELRCDPISGHTALYWYRQSLGQGLEFLIYFQGNSAPDKSGLPSDRFSAERTGGSVSTLTIQRTQQEDSAVYLCASSLGGGAGLQETQYFGPGTRLLVL.

The chain has TRBV7-2 and TRBJ2-4; D could derive from TRBD1 or TRBD2 (6 bases each). CDR1 is SGHTA, CDR2 FQGNSA, per germline. The V end was cut by 4 bases, the J end by 8 bases, with 12 bases between. The CDR3 length is 13 residues. The DNA for the CDR3 is TGTGCCAGCAGCTCACAGGGAGGTTACATTCAGTACTTC. It is translated as CASSSQGGYIQYF.

The chain links TRBV6-5 to TRBJ1-1; D perhaps matches TRBD1 (6 bases). This CDR3 spans 16 amino acids. Germline V gives CDR1 MNHEY, CDR2 SVGAGI. Trimming removed 0 bases at V and 2 bases at J, with 13 bases between. Here the CDR3 reads CASSYSKDRPNTEAFF. DNA for the CDR3: TGTGCCAGCAGTTACTCAAAGGACAGACCAAACACTGAAGCTTTCTTT.